The 25 T cell receptor beta chains below all came from one sample that was sequenced in a study of blood T cell repertoires in COVID-19. Data came from immunoSEQ multiplex PCR; TCRdb stores just in-frame clones and leaves some out. The sample consists of 35,000 to 45,000 clones, 85% of them appearing once. The sample consisted of peripheral blood. The receptor set was obtained from a human donor in a cohort sampled during active COVID-19.

The chain carries TRBV18 and TRBJ1-4; TRBD1 is a possible D gene (5 bases). In germline, CDR1 is KGHSH, CDR2 LQKENI. The V end lost 1 base, the J end lost 0 bases, and 6 bases lay between the germline ends. The CDR3 covers 15 residues. This CDR3 reads CASSPRGATNEKLFF. For the CDR3, the DNA is TGTGCCAGCTCACCACGGGGGGCAACTAATGAAAAACTGTTTTTT.

The J gene is TRBJ2-1, the V gene TRBV27; 12 bases match TRBD2. V gave up 0 bases and J gave up 7 bases; unmatched junction bases: 7. This CDR3 region has 17 residues. The germline CDR1 and CDR2 sequences are MNHEY and SMNVEV (reference sequence). The CDR3 DNA sequence: TGTGCCAGCAGTTTATCCCTCCTAGCGGGGGGGCGTAATGAGCAGTTCTTC. Translation: CASSLSLLAGGRNEQFF.

This chain links TRBV18 with TRBJ2-2; 8 nucleotides line up with TRBD1. V lost 2 bases and J lost 3; bases outside the gene matches: 5. CDR3 size: 16 residues. Germline V gives CDR1 KGHSH, CDR2 LQKENI. DNA for the CDR3: TGTGCCAGCTCACCAGCCGACAGGGGCTACACCGGGGAGCTGTTTTTT. It specifies CASSPADRGYTGELFF.

The rearrangement links TRBV19 to TRBJ2-5; possible D gene TRBD1, 6 bases. V was trimmed by 6 bases and J by 5 bases, leaving 13 bases between them. Germline V CDR1 and CDR2: LNHDA, SQIVND (reference sequence). The CDR3 has 13 amino acids. The CDR3 DNA sequence: TGTGCCAGTAGGAACAGGGTGGGGGAGACCCAGTACTTC. As protein: CASRNRVGETQYF.

This clone has a single count. The chain couples TRBV5-6 to TRBJ2-3; 7 bases are a match to TRBD1. Germline-derived CDR1 and CDR2 are SGHDT and YYEEEE. J gave up 7 bases and V 1 base, and 9 bases lay outside the gene matches. This CDR3 region has 15 residues. The CDR3 DNA reads TGTGCCAGCAGCTTGAGGGACAGAGCCCCGAATACGCAGTATTTT. The encoded protein is CASSLRDRAPNTQYF.

This clone occurred once. J is TRBJ1-5 and V is TRBV6-2 or TRBV6-3; the D gene is possibly TRBD1 (5 bases). Germline CDR1 reads MNHEY; CDR2 reads SVGEGT. Trimming stripped 5 bases from V and 2 bases from J, with 10 bases between. This CDR3 contains 14 residues. The CDR3 reads CASSTGVGNQPQHF. The CDR3 DNA is TGTGCCAGCAGTACGGGGGTAGGCAATCAGCCCCAGCATTTT.

This clone appeared once. The chain recombines TRBV19 with TRBJ1-2; no clear D gene. Germline V gene lookup returns CDR1 LNHDA and CDR2 SQIVND (reference sequence). Trimming left V 0 bases short and J 1 base short, with 9 bases between. This CDR3 has 15 amino acids. CDR3 in DNA: TGTGCCAGTAGTATAGATCGGGAAGTTAACTATGGCTACACCTTC. This encodes CASSIDREVNYGYTF.

The chain uses TRBV4-3 and TRBJ2-1, with 7 bases identical to TRBD1. Germline trimming cut 0 bases from V and 6 bases from J; bases unmatched to any gene: 8. There are 16 residues in the CDR3. Germline V gene sequence: CDR1 LGHNA, CDR2 YSLEER. The CDR3 loop is CASSQDEGAIGNEQFF. Here the CDR3 DNA reads TGCGCCAGCAGCCAAGACGAGGGGGCAATAGGCAATGAGCAGTTCTTC.

This chain uses TRBV7-9 with TRBJ1-1; the D is unclear. Germline-derived CDR1 and CDR2 are SEHNR and FQNEAQ (reference sequence). V lost 1 base, J lost 8 bases, and 14 bases lay in between. The CDR3 is 14 residues long. The CDR3 loop reads CASSLDGSGYEAFF. In DNA, the CDR3 is TGTGCCAGCAGCTTAGATGGGAGCGGGTACGAAGCTTTCTTT.

The rearrangement uses TRBV5-4 and TRBJ1-6; D uncertain. This CDR3 has 15 amino acids. CDR1 is SGHNT, CDR2 YYREEE, per germline (reference sequence). The ends were cut back, 0 bases at V and 11 bases at J, with 15 bases in the middle. The CDR3 here is CASSLDGKGETPLHF. CDR3 DNA: TGTGCCAGCAGCTTGGACGGGAAAGGAGAGACACCCCTCCACTTT.

The chain employs TRBV10-3 and TRBJ2-2; 16 nucleotides align to TRBD2. There are 20 residues in the CDR3. V was clipped by 6 bases and J by 2 bases; unmatched bases: 12. Germline CDR1 and CDR2: ENHRY and SYGVKD. CDR3 nucleotide sequence: TGTGCCATCAGCATCTTCGGGACTAGCGGGGGGGCGGCAAACACCGGGGAGCTGTTTTTT. Translation: CAISIFGTSGGAANTGELFF.

The CDR3 sequence: CASKGLAGGFETQYF. The CDR3 DNA reads as TGTGCCAGCAAGGGACTAGCGGGAGGATTTGAGACCCAGTACTTC. The chain is built from TRBV2 and TRBJ2-5; 15 positions agree with TRBD2. V trimming: 7 bases; J trimming: 5 bases; junction bases outside the gene matches: 5. The CDR3 runs to 15 residues. Germline CDR1 reads SNHLY; CDR2 reads FYNNEI.

The rearrangement uses TRBV7-3 and TRBJ2-1; 11 nucleotides match TRBD2. Germline V gives CDR1 SGHTA, CDR2 FQGTGA. The CDR3 is made up of 15 amino acids. V trimming: 4 bases; J trimming: 10 bases; junction bases outside the gene matches: 9. CDR3 loop: CASSSTSGSVREQFF. In DNA, the CDR3 is TGTGCCAGCAGCTCAACTAGCGGGAGCGTAAGGGAGCAGTTCTTC. Combining the CDR3 with reference TRBV7-3 and TRBJ2-1 gives the whole variable domain GAGVSQTPSNKVTEKGKYVELRCDPISGHTALYWYRQSLGQGPEFLIYFQGTGAADDSGLPNDRFFAVRPEGSVSTLKIQRTERGDSAVYLCASSSTSGSVREQFFGPGTRLTVL.

V gene TRBV5-1 combines with J gene TRBJ1-1, with 7 positions matching TRBD1. CDR3 size: 15 residues. V was pared by 0 bases and J by 6 bases, with 8 bases of the junction left unmatched. Germline V lookup: CDR1 SGHRS, CDR2 YFSETQ. As DNA, the CDR3 is TGCGCCAGCAGCTTGGGGGGACAGATGTTGGCTGAAGCTTTCTTT. Encoded protein: CASSLGGQMLAEAFF.

The chain uses TRBV18 and TRBJ2-3; a weak D match, TRBD1 (5 bases). CDR3 length equals 15 residues. The V end was cut by 1 base, the J end by 1 base, with 9 bases between. Germline CDR1 reads KGHSH; CDR2 reads LQKENI. CDR3 sequence reads: CASSPQQGGTDTQYF. CDR3 nucleotides: TGTGCCAGCTCACCACAGCAGGGTGGCACAGATACGCAGTATTTT.

The chain couples TRBV10-3 to TRBJ2-6; TRBD1 matches 10 bases. V was pared by 2 bases and J by 1 base, with 2 bases of the junction left unmatched. The germline V gene encodes CDR1 ENHRY and CDR2 SYGVKD. The CDR3 has 17 amino acids. The CDR3, as DNA: TGTGCCATCAGTGAGGGGGACAGGGGTTCTGGGGCCAACGTCCTGACTTTC. This translates into CAISEGDRGSGANVLTF.

The V and J genes are TRBV19 and TRBJ1-1; D remains ambiguous. Germline loops: CDR1 LNHDA, CDR2 SQIVND (reference sequence). The germline V and J ends were trimmed by 3 bases and 0 bases, with 11 bases remaining between them. The CDR3 runs 15 residues. CDR3 DNA sequence: TGTGCCAGTAGTATTGGAAGCGGAGTGAACACTGAAGCTTTCTTT. Protein sequence: CASSIGSGVNTEAFF.

The CDR3, as DNA: TGTGCCAGCAGCTTAGATGTAACAGGGCCATGGGGCACAGATACGCAGTATTTT. This codes for CASSLDVTGPWGTDTQYF. The chain couples TRBV7-9 to TRBJ2-3, with TRBD1 as a possible D gene (6 bases). With 1 base removed from V and 1 base from J, the gap between germline ends came to 18 bases. Per germline, CDR1 SEHNR and CDR2 FQNEAQ (reference sequence). This CDR3 is 18 amino acids long. Filled out from reference TRBV7-9 and TRBJ2-3, the complete variable domain reads DTGVSQNPRHKITKRGQNVTFRCDPISEHNRLYWYRQTLGQGPEFLTYFQNEAQLEKSRLLSDRFSAERPKGSFSTLEIQRTEQGDSAMYLCASSLDVTGPWGTDTQYFGPGTRLTVL.

The V gene is TRBV4-2, the J gene TRBJ2-3, with TRBD2 as a possible D gene (6 bases). Trimming left V 3 bases short and J 0 bases short, with 10 bases between. Germline lookup yields CDR1 LGHNA and CDR2 YNFKEQ. CDR3 size: 15 residues. CDR3 nucleotide sequence: TGTGCCAGCAGCCAGGACTACTCGAGCACAGATACGCAGTATTTT. This sequence encodes CASSQDYSSTDTQYF.

The chain combines TRBV7-9 with TRBJ1-3, with D maybe TRBD1 (5 bases). Trimming left V 7 bases short and J 7 bases short, with 17 bases between. Germline assignment: CDR1 SEHNR and CDR2 FQNEAQ (reference sequence). The CDR3 spans 14 residues. CDR3 bases: TGTGCCAGCAACCCCGGGGAGGGGCGGAACACCATATATTTT. Protein sequence: CASNPGEGRNTIYF.

The J gene is TRBJ2-1, the V gene TRBV6-5, with TRBD2 matching 10 bases. Germline assignment: CDR1 MNHEY and CDR2 SVGAGI. V dropped 7 bases and J dropped 1; count of bases not matched to a gene: 4. The CDR3 covers 15 residues. CDR3 residues: CASKETSGSYNEQFF. The CDR3 region has the DNA TGTGCCAGCAAAGAGACTAGCGGGTCCTACAATGAGCAGTTCTTC.

This chain connects TRBV7-9 to TRBJ1-1; D unclear. V shed 1 base and J shed 3 bases, with 9 bases lying between them. CDR1 SEHNR and CDR2 FQNEAQ come from the germline V gene (reference sequence). The CDR3 sequence is 14 residues long. CDR3 sequence (DNA): TGTGCCAGCAGCTTAGACGGCGGGCACACTGAAGCTTTCTTT. Its protein is CASSLDGGHTEAFF.

V gene TRBV19 combines with J gene TRBJ2-1; TRBD2 aligns across 10 bases. Germline CDR1 is LNHDA and CDR2 is SQIVND (reference sequence). After removal of 4 bases from V and 6 bases from J, the junction contained 6 bases not matched to a gene. This CDR3 has 15 amino acids. In nucleotides, the CDR3 is TGTGCCAGTAGTAGAACTAGCGGGGTCGGCAATGAGCAGTTCTTC. It is translated as CASSRTSGVGNEQFF.

CDR3 nucleotides: TGTGCCTTGGACAGGGAGCTTGGAAACACCATATATTTT. Protein: CALDRELGNTIYF. This chain links TRBV30 with TRBJ1-3; TRBD1 agrees at 8 bases. This CDR3 is built from 13 residues. V was clipped by 7 bases and J by 3 bases; unmatched bases: 5. Germline V lookup: CDR1 GTSNPN, CDR2 SVGIG (reference sequence). The full variable domain, with the rest looked up from reference TRBV30 and TRBJ1-3, is SQTIHQWPATLVQPVGSPLSLECTVEGTSNPNLYWYRQAAGRGLQLLFYSVGIGQISSEVPQNLSASRPQDRQFILSSKKLLLSDSGFYLCALDRELGNTIYFGEGSWLTVV.

DNA for the CDR3: TGTGCCAGCAGCCAACAGGGTTTAACCTACGAGCAGTACTTC. It translates to CASSQQGLTYEQYF. V usage is TRBV2 and J usage is TRBJ2-7, with a tentative D call TRBD1 (6 bases). This CDR3 comprises 14 residues. The germline V and J ends were trimmed by 6 bases and 2 bases, with 14 bases remaining between them. Germline CDR1 is SNHLY and CDR2 is FYNNEI.